The 3 T cell receptor beta chains in this list originate from one sample, sequenced in a study of OX40 agonist ivuxolimab in advanced cancers. Libraries came from the immunoSEQ multiplex PCR assay. TCRdb stores this immuneACCESS table with in-frame sequences only. Part of the clones is absent; in the studies checked, under half of the shortfall reflects unresolved V genes, and no reason is known for the rest. The sample table records over 50,000 clones; roughly four fifths of these occur just once. The ten most abundant clones make up around 4.3% of the sample. This specimen consisted of CD4+ or CD8+ T cells sorted from blood, obtained in a trial of the OX40 agonist ivuxolimab. Every receptor here comes from an adult with an advanced solid tumor such as melanoma, head and neck, liver or kidney cancer.

This clone occurred many times. The chain joins TRBV29-1 to TRBJ1-5, with TRBD1 matching 8 bases. The trim removed 0 bases at V and 11 bases at J, leaving 3 bases unmatched. The CDR3 is made up of 12 amino acids. The germline CDR1 and CDR2 sequences are SQVTM and ANQGSEA. This chain's CDR3 is CSVEEGQGAQHF. CDR3 coding DNA: TGCAGCGTTGAAGAAGGACAGGGTGCCCAGCATTTT.

V and J are TRBV7-6 and TRBJ2-5; a possible D gene is TRBD1 (7 bases). V was shortened by 2 bases and J by 5 bases, with 18 bases between the two germline ends. In germline, CDR1 is SGHVS, CDR2 FNYEAQ. CDR3 size: 16 residues. The CDR3 nucleotides are TGTGCCAGCAGCTTAAACCCGGGCAGGGGGGTGGAGACCCAGTACTTC. Protein product: CASSLNPGRGVETQYF.

The chain is built from TRBV27 and TRBJ2-7; 8 nucleotides align to TRBD2. Germline V CDR1 and CDR2: MNHEY, SMNVEV (reference sequence). The CDR3 length is 14 residues. V was pared by 2 bases and J by 5 bases, with 5 bases of the junction left unmatched. The CDR3 coding sequence is TGTGCCAGCAGTTTACGGGGGGGCAGGGACGAGCAGTACTTC. This codes for CASSLRGGRDEQYF.